The 2 T cell receptor beta chains in this list originate from one sample, sequenced in a study of blood T cell repertoires in COVID-19 (dated by TCRdb to the early 2020s). Libraries were made using the immunoSEQ multiplex PCR assay. TCRdb holds this immuneACCESS table with in-frame rearrangements only. Some clones are missing; in checked studies, unresolved V genes explain under half, and the rest has no known cause. The sample table holds roughly 68,000 clones, of which approximately 85% were seen once. Jointly, the top ten make up 43% of the sample. Sequencing input: peripheral blood. Every receptor here comes from a woman aged 55-70 years with COVID-19, enrolled during active disease.

The genes are TRBV6-8 and TRBJ1-2; 7 bases align to TRBD1. CDR1 is MNHGY, CDR2 SAAAGT, per germline. The CDR3 totals 15 residues. After removal of 5 bases from V and 1 base from J, the junction contained 7 bases not matched to a gene. CDR3 in amino acids: CASSARQGNNYGYTF. In DNA, the CDR3 is TGTGCCAGCAGTGCCCGACAGGGTAATAACTATGGCTACACCTTC.

The J gene is TRBJ2-1, the V gene TRBV4-3; 10 nucleotides line up with TRBD2. CDR1 LGHNA and CDR2 YSLEER come from the germline V gene. The V and J ends lost 1 base and 8 bases, in that order; junction bases with no gene match: 8. This CDR3 comprises 16 residues. The CDR3: CASSQGHLAGVDEQFF. The CDR3 nucleotides read TGCGCCAGCAGCCAAGGTCACCTAGCGGGAGTGGATGAGCAGTTCTTC.